This T cell receptor (beta chain) emerged from a study of blood T cell repertoires in COVID-19. Produced via immunoSEQ multiplex PCR; TCRdb's table is partial and in-frame only. The top ten clones hold around 2.8% of a sample with 250,000 or so clones, under 95% of them seen once. The germline CDR1 and CDR2 sequences are WSHSY and SAAADI. V shed 3 bases, J shed 4 bases, and the junction held 2 bases outside the gene matches. The CDR3 extends over 14 amino acids. Input material: PBMCs or T cells enriched from blood (not recorded which). The sequence came from a man aged 35 to 55 who had been exposed to COVID-19. The rearrangement uses TRBV10-2 and TRBJ2-3, with TRBD1 identical over 9 bases. The CDR3 reads CASSDTGGPDTQYF. DNA of the CDR3: TGCGCCAGCAGTGATACAGGGGGCCCAGATACGCAGTATTTT.